This T cell receptor (beta chain) appears in the sequencing data of a study of PD-L1 blockade in urothelial cancer. Germline V lookup: CDR1 KGHSH, CDR2 LQKENI. The CDR3 is made up of 13 amino acids. V lost 6 bases to trimming and J lost 7 bases; unmatched junction nucleotides: 2. Some clones are missing from TCRdb's copy, which holds only in-frame ones; the method was immunoSEQ multiplex PCR. The repertoire holds 48,000 or so clones, around 88% seen once, with approximately 15% in the top ten. Documented time point: pretreatment peripheral blood. The sequencing used PBMCs, collected around atezolizumab (anti-PD-L1) treatment. The sequence derives from a woman aged 55-70 years with urothelial cancer. The chain couples TRBV18 to TRBJ1-4; TRBD1 matches 10 bases. CDR3 sequence: CASSGTGVEKLFF. The CDR3, as DNA: TGTGCCAGCTCCGGGACAGGGGTTGAAAAACTGTTTTTT.